The entry below gives a single T cell receptor beta chain sequence along with its context. Antigen specificity is unknown. This record belongs to a study of T cell responses to AZD1222 COVID-19 vaccine. Study findings and constraints: Repertoire sampling was restricted to post-peak T cell response timepoints. After two AZD1222 doses, spike-specific TCR breadth and depth rose versus day 0.

Generated by immunoSEQ multiplex PCR, the TCRdb table keeps only in-frame clones and is missing some. The sample holds 150,000 or so clones, over 75% seen once. Germline CDR1 reads MNHEY; CDR2 reads SMNVEV (reference sequence). The CDR3 has 17 residues. With V trimmed by 4 bases and J by 5 bases, 9 bases remained unmatched. The chain has TRBV27 and TRBJ2-1, with TRBD2 matching over 12 bases. Sequencing used peripheral blood, obtained on day 0 of AZD1222 vaccination. This receptor was obtained from an adult in good health. CDR3 region: CASSSIRLAGENNEQFF. The CDR3 bases are TGTGCCAGCAGTTCAATCCGACTAGCGGGAGAAAACAATGAGCAGTTCTTC.